The 31 T cell receptor beta chains presented below share a single source sample, sequenced in a study of cytomegalovirus exposure and HLA in healthy donors. Both 60 Vbeta primers and 13 Jbeta primers went into the PCR. Generated by immunoSEQ multiplex PCR, the TCRdb table keeps only in-frame clones and is missing some. The data show some 140,000 clones, with 75% to 90% seen just once and approximately 6.7% held by the top ten. Specimen: PBMCs. These receptors originate from a woman in her thirties in good health and CMV-seropositive.

This chain links TRBV28 with TRBJ2-7, with no clear D. V gave up 2 bases and J gave up 6 bases, with 11 bases separating them. Germline V gene sequence: CDR1 MDHEN, CDR2 SYDVKM. The CDR3 spans 13 residues. Here the CDR3 DNA reads TGTGCCAGCAGTTTAGTAGCCGACTCCGAGCAGTACTTC. Translated, it gives CASSLVADSEQYF.

The J gene is TRBJ1-5, the V gene TRBV2; unclear D gene. Trimming took off 2 bases at V and 0 bases at J, with 8 bases between the two ends. The CDR3 is 15 amino acids. Germline-derived CDR1 and CDR2 are SNHLY and FYNNEI. The CDR3 DNA sequence: TGTGCCAGCAGTGAATGGCTTTATAGCAATCAGCCCCAGCATTTT. It encodes CASSEWLYSNQPQHF.

In regard to this clone: A junction boundary mismatches the germline segment, possibly from a read error. The rearrangement uses TRBV28 and TRBJ1-1; D remains unclear. The CDR3 loop spans 12 amino acids. Germline V gene lookup returns CDR1 MDHEN and CDR2 SYDVKM. In DNA, the CDR3 is TGTGCCAGCACGTCCCCCCCACGCGTCCCCACCTTT. Protein product: CASTSPPRVPTF.

The chain recombines TRBV5-4 with TRBJ2-7; 9 nucleotides match TRBD1. This CDR3 has 14 amino acids. V shed 2 bases and J 3 bases; nucleotides not matched to a gene: 3. CDR1 is SGHNT, CDR2 YYREEE, per germline (reference sequence). In DNA, the CDR3 is TGTGCCAGCAGCTTCGGACAGGGGCGCTACGAGCAGTACTTC. Translated: CASSFGQGRYEQYF.

J is TRBJ1-5 and V is TRBV2; 8 positions agree with TRBD1. The V segment lost 5 bases and the J segment 8 bases; nucleotides outside the gene matches: 8. This CDR3 contains 14 residues. CDR1 and CDR2 (germline): SNHLY, FYNNEI. CDR3 region: CASSIQGVREPQHF. Written as DNA, the CDR3 is TGTGCCAGCAGTATACAGGGGGTCCGGGAGCCCCAGCATTTT.

The chain links TRBV5-1 to TRBJ2-3; possible D gene TRBD1, 6 bases. This CDR3 contains 16 residues. Trimming stripped 0 bases from V and 0 bases from J, with 11 bases between. The germline CDR1 and CDR2 sequences are SGHRS and YFSETQ. CDR3 sequence: CASSLGGQGSTDTQYF. CDR3 in DNA: TGCGCCAGCAGCTTGGGGGGGCAGGGGAGCACAGATACGCAGTATTTT.

The CDR3 here is CASRGGRGAFF. The CDR3 DNA is TGTGCCAGCAGGGGGGGGAGGGGAGCTTTCTTT. This chain connects TRBV6-6 to TRBJ1-1, with D perhaps matching TRBD1 (5 bases). CDR3 length equals 11 residues. Trimming left V 6 bases short and J 10 bases short, with 12 bases between. From germline, CDR1 is MNHNY and CDR2 SVGAGI (reference sequence).

The rearrangement links TRBV18 to TRBJ1-1; D is unclear. CDR1 KGHSH and CDR2 LQKENI come from the germline V gene. CDR3 length equals 13 residues. V gave up 3 bases and J gave up 0 bases, with 5 bases separating them. The CDR3 coding sequence is TGTGCCAGCTCACCGTCAGTGAACACTGAAGCTTTCTTT. Its protein is CASSPSVNTEAFF.

The CDR3 nucleotides read TGTGCCAGCTCACCACCGGGACTAGCGGGCTCTAGCACCCAGTACTTC. Translated, it gives CASSPPGLAGSSTQYF. The rearrangement links TRBV18 to TRBJ2-5; TRBD2 aligns across 12 bases. CDR1 is KGHSH and CDR2 is LQKENI in the germline V gene. The CDR3 runs 16 residues. V was pared by 0 bases and J by 8 bases, with 7 bases of the junction left unmatched.

As concerns this clone: The germline gene is not matched at one end of the junction; a read error may be the cause. The rearrangement uses TRBV18 and TRBJ2-5, with 8 bases that match TRBD1. The CDR3 totals 15 residues. Germline CDR1 and CDR2: KGHSH and LQKENI. The chain's CDR3 is CASSPPALDRVTQYF. CDR3 sequence (DNA): TGTGCCAGCTCCCCACCAGCCCTGGACAGGGTGACCCAGTACTTC.

The chain links TRBV30 to TRBJ2-1; the D is unclear. The germline CDR1 and CDR2 sequences are GTSNPN and SVGIG (reference sequence). CDR3 length: 15 residues. V lost 2 bases to trimming and J lost 0 bases, with 11 bases between them. CDR3 bases: TGTGCCTGGAGTACCGGGTCGAGCTCCTACAATGAGCAGTTCTTC. Encoded protein: CAWSTGSSSYNEQFF. The variable domain in full, completed from reference TRBV30 and TRBJ2-1, reads SQTIHQWPATLVQPVGSPLSLECTVEGTSNPNLYWYRQAAGRGLQLLFYSVGIGQISSEVPQNLSASRPQDRQFILSSKKLLLSDSGFYLCAWSTGSSSYNEQFFGPGTRLTVL.

V usage is TRBV27 and J usage is TRBJ1-1, with D hard to call. The germline V gene has CDR1 MNHEY and CDR2 SMNVEV (reference sequence). The length of the CDR3 is 13 residues. V was cut by 1 base and J by 4 bases, with 7 bases left in between. As DNA, the CDR3 is TGTGCCAGCAGTTTATGGTTGGCCACTGAAGCTTTCTTT. This encodes CASSLWLATEAFF.

The gene calls are TRBV19 and TRBJ1-5, with a weak D call TRBD1 (5 bases). Deletions cut 4 bases from V and 3 bases from J, with 13 bases between. There are 15 residues in the CDR3. The germline gives CDR1 LNHDA, CDR2 SQIVND (reference sequence). CDR3 coding DNA: TGTGCCAGTAGTAACCGGGGACTGATCAATCAGCCCCAGCATTTT. Residues: CASSNRGLINQPQHF.

V is TRBV9 and J is TRBJ2-2, with D possibly being TRBD2 (6 bases). Germline-derived CDR1 and CDR2 are SGDLS and YYNGEE. Trimming stripped 3 bases from V and 3 bases from J, with 9 bases between. The CDR3 is made up of 14 amino acids. CDR3 sequence reads: CASSAGTYTGELFF. The CDR3 DNA follows: TGTGCCAGCAGCGCCGGGACTTACACCGGGGAGCTGTTTTTT. Supplemented by reference TRBV9 and TRBJ2-2, the full variable domain reads DSGVTQTPKHLITATGQRVTLRCSPRSGDLSVYWYQQSLDQGLQFLIQYYNGEERAKGNILERFSAQQFPDLHSELNLSSLELGDSALYFCASSAGTYTGELFFGEGSRLTVL.

This chain's CDR3 is CASSLGGTAYNEQFF. In nucleotides, the CDR3 is TGCGCCAGCAGCTTGGGGGGGACAGCCTACAATGAGCAGTTCTTC. The V gene is TRBV5-1, the J gene TRBJ2-1; 7 positions agree with TRBD1. The junction had 2 bases not matched to a gene; V was cut back by 0 bases and J by 2 bases. CDR1 is SGHRS, CDR2 YFSETQ, per germline. The CDR3 is made up of 15 amino acids.

The gene calls are TRBV2 and TRBJ2-5, with 8 nucleotides matching TRBD1. V was clipped by 6 bases and J by 5 bases; unmatched bases: 2. From germline, CDR1 is SNHLY and CDR2 FYNNEI. This CDR3 region has 12 residues. Here the CDR3 reads CASRGDRETQYF. CDR3 nucleotide sequence: TGTGCCAGCAGGGGGGACAGGGAGACCCAGTACTTC.

This clone is a singleton in its sample. CDR3 nucleotides: TGTGCCAGCAGCGTAGGGGGGCCCAACCCCAAAGTGGAGACCCAGTACTTC. This sequence encodes CASSVGGPNPKVETQYF. The chain employs TRBV9 and TRBJ2-5; D may be TRBD1 (6 bases). Trimming left V 0 bases short and J 5 bases short, with 20 bases between. Germline CDR1 is SGDLS and CDR2 is YYNGEE. The CDR3 spans 17 residues.

V gene TRBV5-5 combines with J gene TRBJ2-7, with D perhaps TRBD2 (6 bases). The V end lost 2 bases, the J end lost 1 base, and 10 bases lay between the germline ends. This CDR3 contains 14 residues. Germline V CDR1 and CDR2: SGHKS, YYEKEE (reference sequence). In DNA, the CDR3 is TGTGCCAGCAGCTTAAGTAGCGGATCCTACGAGCAGTACTTC. Residues: CASSLSSGSYEQYF.

This chain connects TRBV6-5 to TRBJ1-1, with TRBD1 matching 10 bases. This CDR3 has 15 amino acids. Trimming cost V 0 bases and J 4 bases; bases outside gene matches: 2. CDR1 is MNHEY, CDR2 SVGAGI, per germline. As DNA, the CDR3 is TGTGCCAGCAGTTACTCGGGGACAGGGGTCACTGAAGCTTTCTTT. Residues: CASSYSGTGVTEAFF.

The CDR3 reads CATSRAGSYGYTF. CDR3 nucleotide sequence: TGTGCCACCAGCAGAGCTGGGAGCTATGGCTACACCTTC. The chain links TRBV15 to TRBJ1-2, with D unclear. The CDR3 loop spans 13 amino acids. Trimming pared 1 base from V and 4 bases from J, leaving 7 bases between. The V gene's germline CDR1 is LNHNV and CDR2 YYDKDF (reference sequence). Combining the CDR3 with reference TRBV15 and TRBJ1-2 gives the whole variable domain DAMVIQNPRYQVTQFGKPVTLSCSQTLNHNVMYWYQQKSSQAPKLLFHYYDKDFNNEADTPDNFQSRRPNTSFCFLDIRSPGLGDTAMYLCATSRAGSYGYTFGSGTRLTVV.

This clone was seen only once. The V call is TRBV5-4, the J call TRBJ1-5, with D perhaps TRBD1 (5 bases). The ends were cut back, 3 bases at V and 4 bases at J, with 8 bases in the middle. CDR1 is SGHNT, CDR2 YYREEE, per germline (reference sequence). The CDR3 runs 13 residues. CDR3 sequence (DNA): TGTGCCAGCAGCTGGGGGGAGAATCAGCCCCAGCATTTT. Translating gives CASSWGENQPQHF.

This clone has just one count. V and J are TRBV10-3 and TRBJ2-5, with 11 bases identical to TRBD2. The germline V gene encodes CDR1 ENHRY and CDR2 SYGVKD. The CDR3 consists of 13 residues. With V trimmed by 8 bases and J by 5 bases, 4 bases remained unmatched. The CDR3 sequence: CAIGTSGLETQYF. In DNA form, the CDR3 reads TGTGCCATCGGGACTAGCGGCCTGGAGACCCAGTACTTC.

The V call is TRBV28, the J call TRBJ1-5, with D perhaps TRBD1 (5 bases). Trimming took off 2 bases at V and 7 bases at J, with 12 bases between the two ends. The germline V gene has CDR1 MDHEN and CDR2 SYDVKM. This CDR3 comprises 14 residues. The DNA for the CDR3 is TGTGCCAGCAGTTTACAGGGAAGCAGGCAGCCCCAGCATTTT. Its protein is CASSLQGSRQPQHF.

The chain combines TRBV27 with TRBJ2-2, with TRBD1 identical over 8 bases. There are 13 residues in the CDR3. Per germline, CDR1 MNHEY and CDR2 SMNVEV (reference sequence). V lost 4 bases and J lost 6; bases outside the gene matches: 1. CDR3 in DNA: TGTGCCAGCAGTTGGACAGGGTCCGGGGAGCTGTTTTTT. It encodes CASSWTGSGELFF.

The rearrangement links TRBV19 to TRBJ2-1; 11 nucleotides agree with TRBD2. The CDR3 contains 15 residues. Germline V gene sequence: CDR1 LNHDA, CDR2 SQIVND (reference sequence). V lost 10 bases and J lost 2; bases outside the gene matches: 7. CDR3 DNA: TGTGCCACCTACGGGACTAGCGGCACCTACAATGAGCAGTTCTTC. Translation: CATYGTSGTYNEQFF. The full variable domain, with the rest looked up from reference TRBV19 and TRBJ2-1, is DGGITQSPKYLFRKEGQNVTLSCEQNLNHDAMYWYRQDPGQGLRLIYYSQIVNDFQKGDIAEGYSVSREKKESFPLTVTSAQKNPTAFYLCATYGTSGTYNEQFFGPGTRLTVL.

The chain employs TRBV30 and TRBJ2-5; the match to TRBD1 covers 8 bases. The CDR3 has 15 amino acids. The germline V gene encodes CDR1 GTSNPN and CDR2 SVGIG (reference sequence). V was clipped by 3 bases and J by 6 bases; unmatched bases: 12. Written as DNA, the CDR3 is TGTGCCTGGAGCCAGACAGGGGTCCGAGTACAGACCCAGTACTTC. As protein: CAWSQTGVRVQTQYF.

The V call is TRBV30, the J call TRBJ1-6; 7 nucleotides line up with TRBD1. Trimming cost V 4 bases and J 2 bases; bases outside gene matches: 5. Germline V gene sequence: CDR1 GTSNPN, CDR2 SVGIG (reference sequence). This CDR3 contains 15 residues. The CDR3 region has the DNA TGTGCCTGGAAGGACAGGTCGGCCTATAATTCACCCCTCCACTTT. This encodes CAWKDRSAYNSPLHF.

This sequence joins TRBV7-9 and TRBJ2-5, with no clear D. CDR3 length: 13 amino acids. Trimming left V 1 base short and J 3 bases short, with 6 bases between. Germline CDR1 and CDR2: SEHNR and FQNEAQ (reference sequence). The CDR3 DNA follows: TGTGCCAGCAGCTTAGGGCCGAAAGAGACCCAGTACTTC. Amino acid sequence: CASSLGPKETQYF.

This clone came up once. The chain has TRBV2 and TRBJ1-6; D unclear. This CDR3 has 14 residues. CDR1 is SNHLY, CDR2 FYNNEI, per germline. The V end was cut by 7 bases, the J end by 7 bases, with 14 bases between. The CDR3 region has the DNA TGTGCCAGCAAGTCCGACGGGATAAATTCACCCCTCCACTTT. Translated: CASKSDGINSPLHF.

On this clone: At one end, the junction sequence differs from germline, possibly due to a read error. J is TRBJ1-2 and V is TRBV2; TRBD1 agrees at 7 bases. Germline CDR1 SNHLY, CDR2 FYNNEI. The CDR3 has 14 amino acids. The CDR3 bases are TGTGCCAGCAGTTATGCCGGGACAGAGTATGGCTACGCCTTC. This gives the protein CASSYAGTEYGYAF. The full variable domain, its missing parts supplied by reference TRBV2 and TRBJ1-2, is EPEVTQTPSHQVTQMGQEVILRCVPISNHLYFYWYRQILGQKVEFLVSFYNNEISEKSEIFDDQFSVERPDGSNFTLKIRSTKLEDSAMYFCASSYAGTEYGYAFGSGTRLTVV.

This chain links TRBV9 with TRBJ1-3, with TRBD1 identical over 7 bases. Germline assignment: CDR1 SGDLS and CDR2 YYNGEE. There are 19 residues in the CDR3. J was trimmed by 2 bases and V by 4 bases; bases with no gene match: 18. The CDR3 sequence is CASSLIPITQGRPGNTIYF. CDR3 DNA: TGTGCCAGCAGCCTCATTCCAATTACACAGGGGAGGCCTGGAAACACCATATATTTT.